Detailed here is one T cell receptor (beta chain). These data belong to a study of blood T cell repertoires in COVID-19. Study context: There were acute and convalescent COVID-19 samples, and they came from the United States, Italy and Spain. PBMCs, B-cell-depleted T cells, or T cells were the source of the cDNA or gDNA that made up the material.

Per the original methods: Reference gene primer amplification gave nucleated cell count estimates. Profiling relied on immunoSEQ multiplex PCR, and the TCRdb table lists in-frame clones only, not all of them. V and J calls and clone size are copied from that table; D and trimming were computed from the DNA. Found here are around 180,000 clones, around 83% of them singletons; the top ten hold less than 3%. Germline CDR1 reads SGHRS; CDR2 reads YFSETQ. The CDR3 loop spans 12 amino acids. The V gene lost 8 bases and the J gene lost 3 bases, with 11 bases spanning the gap. Sequencing was performed on peripheral blood. This TCR derives from a woman between 25 and 40 years old with active or convalescent COVID-19. The chain carries TRBV5-1 and TRBJ1-2; D is unresolved. For the CDR3, the DNA is TGCGCCAGTAGGGAGACGGACTATGGCTACACCTTC. It is translated as CASRETDYGYTF.